This TCR beta chain originates from a study of PD-L1 blockade in urothelial cancer. Time point: peripheral blood 6 weeks after treatment start. Clones were read by immunoSEQ multiplex PCR, and TCRdb kept only the in-frame ones, dropping some. This table holds around 69,000 clones, less than 95% found once. Trimming removed 3 bases from V and 3 bases from J; junction bases left unmatched: 4. CDR1 is MGHDK, CDR2 SYGVNS, per germline. The CDR3 sequence is 14 residues long. The source of this sequence is a woman older than 75 with urothelial cancer. Sequenced material: PBMCs, taken around atezolizumab (anti-PD-L1) treatment. The J gene is TRBJ2-7, the V gene TRBV25-1; TRBD1 aligns across 8 bases. The chain's CDR3 is CASSEPGGHYEQYF. DNA for the CDR3: TGTGCCAGCAGTGAGCCAGGGGGCCACTACGAGCAGTACTTC.